Listed below are T cell receptor beta chains from one sample, sequenced in a study of response to subunit inactivated influenza vaccine. TCRdb reprocessed the RT-PCR reads with MiXCR, giving one entry per CDR3 protein. The sample has approximately 530,000 distinct CDR3 sequences; over 10% are singletons. The sequences come from PBMCs from blood, collected 40 to 50 days after vaccination. The receptors shown here come from a man aged 45 to 65 who received an inactivated influenza vaccine. Each CDR3 is given with its conserved first and last residue. D genes are given only for firm matches. Clone sizes are given selectively: once, few, many, or a class where the clone is expanded.

d_gene	v_gene	abundance	j_gene	CDR3aa	CDR3nt
NA	TRBV4-2	NA	TRBJ1-1	CASSQDGGLQTEAFF	TGTGCCAGCAGCCAAGACGGAGGACTTCAAACTGAAGCTTTCTTT
NA	TRBV5-1	NA	TRBJ2-2	CASSLDGRDTGELFF	TGCGCCAGCAGCTTGGACGGACGGGACACCGGGGAGCTGTTTTTT
NA	TRBV6-4	NA	TRBJ1-5	CASGPGDSNQPQHF	TGTGCCAGCGGGCCTGGGGACAGCAATCAGCCCCAGCATTTT
TRBD2	TRBV4-1	NA	TRBJ2-7	CASSQTSGGSYEQYF	TGCGCCAGCAGCCAGACTAGCGGGGGCTCCTACGAGCAGTACTTC
NA	TRBV6-1	NA	TRBJ1-2	CASSEILDYGYTF	TGTGCCAGCAGTGAGATACTGGACTATGGCTACACCTTC
NA	TRBV5-1	NA	TRBJ2-5	CASSFDEAKYF	TGCGCCAGCAGCTTTGACGAGGCCAAGTACTTC
NA	TRBV7-6	NA	TRBJ2-2	CASSHSNRGTGELFF	TGTGCCAGCAGCCACTCAAACCGGGGCACCGGGGAGCTGTTTTTT
TRBD2	TRBV6-2/TRBV6-3	many	TRBJ2-1	CASSQSGGPHNEQFF	TGTGCCAGCAGTCAAAGCGGGGGGCCCCACAATGAGCAGTTCTTC
NA	TRBV20-1	few	TRBJ2-6	CSARQESGANVLTF	TGCAGTGCTAGGCAGGAGTCTGGGGCCAACGTCCTGACTTTC
TRBD2	TRBV7-8	many	TRBJ2-2	CASALAGDTGELFF	TGTGCCAGTGCACTAGCGGGAGACACCGGGGAGCTGTTTTTT
TRBD2	TRBV15	few	TRBJ2-1	CATSRGGLAGLYEQFF	TGTGCCACCAGCAGAGGTGGACTAGCGGGGCTATATGAGCAGTTCTTC
NA	TRBV12-3/TRBV12-4	few	TRBJ2-4	CASSLGGVGKNIQYF	TGTGCCAGCAGTTTAGGGGGAGTGGGCAAAAACATTCAGTACTTC
NA	TRBV4-1	NA	TRBJ2-5	CASSQWTNQETQYF	TGCGCCAGCAGCCAATGGACAAACCAAGAGACCCAGTACTTC
TRBD1	TRBV5-1	many	TRBJ1-2	CASSWGQGVWGYTF	TGCGCCAGCAGCTGGGGACAGGGAGTCTGGGGCTACACCTTC
NA	TRBV18	NA	TRBJ2-3	CASSPPRFGYTDTQYF	TGTGCCAGCTCACCACCGAGGTTTGGCTACACAGATACGCAGTATTTT
NA	TRBV12-3/TRBV12-4	NA	TRBJ2-7	CASSPGVPSYEQYF	TGTGCCAGCAGCCCCGGGGTCCCCTCCTACGAGCAGTACTTC
NA	TRBV20-1	NA	TRBJ2-7	CSARDSIGAGTYEQYF	TGCAGTGCTAGAGATTCGATCGGGGCAGGGACGTACGAGCAGTACTTC
TRBD1	TRBV12-3/TRBV12-4	NA	TRBJ2-7	CASKRQGMAYEQYF	TGTGCCAGCAAAAGACAGGGGATGGCCTACGAGCAGTACTTC
TRBD1	TRBV29-1	NA	TRBJ2-7	CSVARDRGVYEQYF	TGCAGCGTAGCCCGGGACAGGGGGGTCTACGAGCAGTACTTC
TRBD2	TRBV20-1	few	TRBJ2-7	CSARSSSGSYEQYF	TGCAGTGCTAGATCCTCTAGCGGGAGCTACGAGCAGTACTTC
NA	TRBV29-1	NA	TRBJ1-1	CSVERGVNTEAFF	TGCAGCGTTGAAAGGGGGGTGAACACTGAAGCTTTCTTT
NA	TRBV18	few	TRBJ2-7	CASSPWTTYEQYF	TGTGCCAGCTCACCTTGGACTACCTACGAGCAGTACTTC
NA	TRBV6-2/TRBV6-3	NA	TRBJ2-1	CASSYSGLGGSSYNEQFF	TGTGCCAGCAGTTACTCAGGTTTAGGGGGAAGCTCCTACAATGAGCAGTTCTTC
TRBD2	TRBV20-1	few	TRBJ2-3	CSASPLAGGGFTDTQYF	TGCAGTGCTAGTCCCCTAGCGGGAGGGGGATTCACAGATACGCAGTATTTT
NA	TRBV5-6	few	TRBJ2-3	CASSARGADTQYF	TGTGCCAGCAGCGCTAGGGGTGCAGATACGCAGTATTTT